This entry lists 12 T cell receptor beta chains sequenced from one sample in a study of T cells in localized non-small cell lung cancer. Profiling relied on immunoSEQ multiplex PCR, and the TCRdb table lists in-frame clones only, not all of them. The sample gives fewer than 2,000 clones, roughly 24% of which show up once; about 13% is in the top ten. Source: normal lung tissue next to the tumor, taken before any cancer treatment. The receptors shown here come from a woman aged 35-75 years with stage II squamous cell lung carcinoma.

By share of the sample, this clone is large. The V call is TRBV6-8, the J call TRBJ2-7; D tentatively fits TRBD1 or TRBD2 (5 bases each). This CDR3 has 14 residues. Trimming left V 5 bases short and J 7 bases short, with 18 bases between. The germline V gene has CDR1 MNHGY and CDR2 SAAAGT. CDR3 sequence reads: CASSGTGGRVEQYF. In nucleotides, the CDR3 is TGTGCCAGCAGTGGGACGGGCGGTCGAGTTGAGCAGTACTTC.

This clone was picked up a small number of times. The chain couples TRBV6-8 to TRBJ1-3; no clear D. CDR1 and CDR2 from the germline V gene are MNHGY and SAAAGT. CDR3 size: 15 residues. Trimming stripped 6 bases from V and 0 bases from J, with 12 bases between. CDR3 sequence (DNA): TGTGCCAGCAGCATAAGGCGGTCCTCTGGAAACACCATATATTTT. This gives the protein CASSIRRSSGNTIYF.

This chain joins TRBV18 and TRBJ2-3, with a weak D call TRBD1 (5 bases). From germline, CDR1 is KGHSH and CDR2 LQKENI. Trimming shortened V by 3 bases and J by 1 base, and 8 bases separated the two germline ends. The length of the CDR3 is 14 residues. This CDR3 reads CASSPTEGTDTQYF. In DNA, the CDR3 is TGTGCCAGCTCACCGACAGAGGGCACAGATACGCAGTATTTT.

This clone has more than one count but fewer than ten. The V and J genes are TRBV6-8 and TRBJ1-3; D perhaps matches TRBD1 (5 bases). The CDR3 consists of 15 residues. Germline CDR1 MNHGY, CDR2 SAAAGT. Trimming pared 5 bases from V and 4 bases from J, leaving 15 bases between. CDR3 DNA: TGTGCCAGCAGTGCGGCGGAGGGGCTCGGAAACACCATATATTTT. Amino acid sequence: CASSAAEGLGNTIYF.

The CDR3 protein is CASSFHLGPHRVGNTIYF. In nucleotides, the CDR3 is TGTGCCAGCAGTTTCCACCTAGGGCCTCACAGGGTTGGAAACACCATATATTTT. The chain carries TRBV28 and TRBJ1-3; maybe TRBD1 (6 bases). Per germline, CDR1 MDHEN and CDR2 SYDVKM. Trimming removed 3 bases at V and 3 bases at J, with 21 bases between. This CDR3 has 18 amino acids.

This rearrangement joins TRBV11-3 to TRBJ1-1; possibly TRBD1 for D (6 bases). The germline gives CDR1 SGHNT, CDR2 YENEEA. CDR3 size: 14 residues. The V and J ends lost 5 bases and 2 bases respectively, with 12 bases between them. CDR3 nucleotides: TGTGCCAGCAGCCTGGACAGACCAAACACTGAAGCTTTCTTT. It codes for CASSLDRPNTEAFF.

The rearrangement uses TRBV28 and TRBJ2-1; D gene unclear. Germline assignment: CDR1 MDHEN and CDR2 SYDVKM. V was shortened by 8 bases and J by 5 bases, with 16 bases between the two germline ends. The length of the CDR3 is 14 residues. The CDR3 DNA is TGTGCCAGCCACAGTCTGGGAACGCACAATGAGCAGTTCTTC. Translated, it gives CASHSLGTHNEQFF.

By proportion, this clone is large. This sequence joins TRBV6-1 and TRBJ1-3, with 7 bases that match TRBD1. V dropped 0 bases and J dropped 3; count of bases not matched to a gene: 5. The V gene's germline CDR1 is MNHNS and CDR2 SASEGT. The CDR3 loop spans 16 amino acids. The DNA for the CDR3 is TGTGCCAGCAGTGAAGCGGAGGGGGCAGGTGGAAACACCATATATTTT. Its protein is CASSEAEGAGGNTIYF.

This clone was recorded a few times. This chain connects TRBV11-3 to TRBJ2-1; possibly TRBD2 for D (5 bases). This CDR3 region has 15 residues. The germline CDR1 and CDR2 sequences are SGHNT and YENEEA. V lost 5 bases to trimming and J lost 7 bases, with 18 bases between them. For the CDR3, the DNA is TGTGCCAGCAGCCCTAGCCCCCTCTTTGGAAATGAGCAGTTCTTC. Amino acids: CASSPSPLFGNEQFF. Full variable domain (rest looked up from reference TRBV11-3 and TRBJ2-1): EAGVVQSPRYKIIEKKQPVAFWCNPISGHNTLYWYLQNLGQGPELLIRYENEEAVDDSQLPKDRFSAERLKGVDSTLKIQPAELGDSAVYLCASSPSPLFGNEQFFGPGTRLTVL.

This clone was detected a few times. The rearrangement joins TRBV19 to TRBJ2-2; the match to TRBD1 covers 10 bases. The CDR3 totals 16 residues. Germline CDR1 reads LNHDA; CDR2 reads SQIVND (reference sequence). V was pared by 2 bases and J by 4 bases, with 4 bases of the junction left unmatched. CDR3 amino acids: CASSIFGTGVTGELFF. CDR3 sequence (DNA): TGTGCCAGTAGTATATTCGGGACAGGGGTCACCGGGGAGCTGTTTTTT.

The V gene is TRBV7-2, the J gene TRBJ1-4; no clear D gene. The CDR3 sequence is 15 residues long. Trimming pared 1 base from V and 5 bases from J, leaving 11 bases between. The V gene's germline CDR1 is SGHTA and CDR2 FQGNSA. The CDR3 is CASSLGSQPNEKLFF. For the CDR3, the DNA is TGTGCCAGCAGCTTAGGTTCTCAGCCAAATGAAAAACTGTTTTTT.

The chain combines TRBV9 with TRBJ1-5; the D is unclear. The CDR3 extends over 14 amino acids. V was shortened by 4 bases and J by 1 base, with 9 bases between the two germline ends. The V gene's germline CDR1 is SGDLS and CDR2 YYNGEE. The CDR3: CASSPPGSNQPQHF. CDR3 nucleotide sequence: TGTGCCAGCAGCCCCCCGGGGAGCAATCAGCCCCAGCATTTT.